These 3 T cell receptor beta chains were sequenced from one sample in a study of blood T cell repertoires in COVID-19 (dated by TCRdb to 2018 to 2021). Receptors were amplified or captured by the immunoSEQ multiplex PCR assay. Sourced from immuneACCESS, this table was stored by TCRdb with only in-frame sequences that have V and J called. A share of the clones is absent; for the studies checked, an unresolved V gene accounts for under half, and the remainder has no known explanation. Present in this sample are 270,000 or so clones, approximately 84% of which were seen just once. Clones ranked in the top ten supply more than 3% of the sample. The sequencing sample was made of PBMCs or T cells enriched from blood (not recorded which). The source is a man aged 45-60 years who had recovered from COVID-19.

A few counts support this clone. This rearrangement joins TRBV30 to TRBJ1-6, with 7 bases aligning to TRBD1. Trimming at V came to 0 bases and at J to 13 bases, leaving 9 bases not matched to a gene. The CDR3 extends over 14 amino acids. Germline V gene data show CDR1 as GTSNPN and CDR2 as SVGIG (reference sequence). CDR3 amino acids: CAWSVRDSPLPLHF. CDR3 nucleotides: TGTGCCTGGAGTGTAAGGGACAGCCCATTGCCCCTCCACTTT.

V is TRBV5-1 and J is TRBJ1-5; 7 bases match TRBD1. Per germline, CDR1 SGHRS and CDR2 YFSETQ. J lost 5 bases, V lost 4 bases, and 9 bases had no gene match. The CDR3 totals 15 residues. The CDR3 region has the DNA TGCGCCAGCAGCCTCGGGACAGATACCTATCAGCCCCAGCATTTT. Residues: CASSLGTDTYQPQHF.

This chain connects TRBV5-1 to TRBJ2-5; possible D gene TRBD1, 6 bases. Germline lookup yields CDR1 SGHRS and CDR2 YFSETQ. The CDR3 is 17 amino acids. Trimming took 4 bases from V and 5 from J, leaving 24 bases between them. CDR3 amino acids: CASSLGLGHPASETQYF. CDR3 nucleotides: TGCGCCAGCAGCCTGGGATTGGGACACCCGGCAAGTGAGACCCAGTACTTC.